This is a list of T cell receptor beta chains from one sample in a study of cytomegalovirus exposure and HLA in healthy donors. The table came from immunoSEQ multiplex PCR; TCRdb's copy has only in-frame clones and leaves some out. The sample consists of more than 100,000 clones, 80% of them appearing once. Sequencing was performed on PBMCs. Receptor source: a man aged 45-65 years in good health and CMV-seronegative. CDR3s include the opening cysteine and the closing phenylalanine or tryptophan. The D gene is left open where the match is weak. A row's size may be missing; if present it is once, few, many or a size class.

TRBD1	TRBV5-1	TRBJ2-4	.	TGCGCCAGCAGCTTGGGACAGGGCGGTGACATTCAGTACTTC	CASSLGQGGDIQYF
.	TRBV4-2	TRBJ1-1	.	TGTGCCAGCAGCCAAGAGCTTGGACAGCTTAACACTGAAGCTTTCTTT	CASSQELGQLNTEAFF
.	TRBV11-1	TRBJ2-5	.	TGTGCCAGCAGCCCGGTGGGCTTGAAGACCCAGTACTTC	CASSPVGLKTQYF
TRBD2	TRBV7-3	TRBJ2-5	.	TGTGCCAGCAGCGCGGGGGGCCCGACCCAAGAGACCCAGTACTTC	CASSAGGPTQETQYF
TRBD1	TRBV7-9	TRBJ2-7	.	TGTGCCAGCAGCTTAGACCCGGGACAGGGGATCTTAGAGCAGTACTTC	CASSLDPGQGILEQYF
.	TRBV30	TRBJ1-6	.	TGTGCCTGGACCAGCGGGACATTGGAAACACCCCTCCACTTT	CAWTSGTLETPLHF
TRBD1	TRBV10-3	TRBJ2-7	.	TGTGCCATCAGTGAGTCTCTGGGACAGGGGGCTAACGAGCAGTACTTC	CAISESLGQGANEQYF
.	TRBV5-6	TRBJ2-3	.	TGTGCCAGCAGCTTGTTTGTTTTAGACGGGGATACGCAGTATTTT	CASSLFVLDGDTQYF
.	TRBV5-1	TRBJ2-2	.	TGCGCCAGCAGCTTCCAGTTCGCGAACACCGGGGAGCTGTTTTTT	CASSFQFANTGELFF
TRBD1	TRBV7-3	TRBJ2-3	once	TGTGCCAGCAGCTTAAGGGGGACAGGGTCCTACACAGATACGCAGTATTTT	CASSLRGTGSYTDTQYF
TRBD2	TRBV18	TRBJ2-7	.	TGTGCCAGCTCCCCAAGGAGCGGGGGCTCCTACGAGCAGTACTTC	CASSPRSGGSYEQYF
.	TRBV7-3	TRBJ2-3	.	TGTGCCAGCAGCCCGCACGAGTTTGGTACGCAGTATTTT	CASSPHEFGTQYF
.	TRBV25-1	TRBJ1-6	.	TGTGCCAGCAGTGAATATGGAGGGAGGGATTCACCCCTCCACTTT	CASSEYGGRDSPLHF
TRBD1	TRBV7-2	TRBJ1-5	.	TGTGCCAGCAGCTTAGAAGGACAGGGCAATCAGCCCCAGCATTTT	CASSLEGQGNQPQHF
TRBD1	TRBV7-2	TRBJ2-7	.	TGTGCCAGCAGCCCGAGCAGGGGACAGAACTACGAGCAGTACTTC	CASSPSRGQNYEQYF
TRBD1	TRBV6-6	TRBJ2-7	.	TGTGCCAGCAGTTTTAACCCGGGACAGCAAGCTTACGAGCAGTACTTC	CASSFNPGQQAYEQYF
TRBD2	TRBV2	TRBJ2-1	.	TGTGCCAGCGGGCGTGGGGGGGGGAACAATGAGCAGTTCTTC	CASGRGGGNNEQFF
TRBD1	TRBV10-1	TRBJ2-5	.	TGCGCCAGCAGCTACAGGGGTGTCGAGACCCAGTACTTC	CASSYRGVETQYF
TRBD1	TRBV5-1	TRBJ2-5	.	TGCGCCAGCAGCAGTACAGGGGGTGGTGAGACCCAGTACTTC	CASSSTGGGETQYF
TRBD1	TRBV25-1	TRBJ1-1	.	TGTGCCAGCAGTGCCGGGACAGGATTGGTAGTCAAAAAGGGAGCTTTCTTT	CASSAGTGLVVKKGAFF
.	TRBV6-5	TRBJ1-4	once	TGTGCCAGCAGACAAGGGGGGGGTAATGAAAAACTGTTTTTT	CASRQGGGNEKLFF
TRBD2	TRBV11-2	TRBJ2-2	.	TGTGCCAGCAGCCAGGGACTAGCGGGCGTCGGGGAGCTGTTTTTT	CASSQGLAGVGELFF
.	TRBV4-1	TRBJ1-4	.	TGCGCCAGCAGCCAAGATGGGGGAGGAGAGGAAAAACTGTTTTTT	CASSQDGGGEEKLFF
.	TRBV10-3	TRBJ2-7	.	TGTGCCATCAGTCCCACAGGGCCTCGCGAGCAGTACTTC	CAISPTGPREQYF
.	TRBV27	TRBJ2-7	.	TGTGCGGAGGGGGGTCGGCGGGGGTCTTCCTACGAGCAGTACTTC	CAEGGRRGSSYEQYF
TRBD2	TRBV9	TRBJ2-3	.	TGTGCCAGCAGCGTAGAGGGGACTAGCGGGGAAGGAACAGATACGCAGTATTTT	CASSVEGTSGEGTDTQYF
TRBD2	TRBV5-4	TRBJ2-5	.	TGTGCCAGCAGCTTGGATCGGGGGGGACTACAAGAGACCCAGTACTTC	CASSLDRGGLQETQYF
.	TRBV7-8	TRBJ1-1	.	TGTGCCAGCAGCTTAGCCAGATATGACTTGAACACTGAAGCTTTCTTT	CASSLARYDLNTEAFF
.	TRBV7-6	TRBJ1-5	.	TGTGCCAGCAGCTCAACAGGGAATAAGAATCAGCCCCAGCATTTT	CASSSTGNKNQPQHF
.	TRBV7-3	TRBJ1-1	.	TGTGCCAGCAGCCCCAGGGGTTTCCCTGAAGCTTTCTTT	CASSPRGFPEAFF
.	TRBV11-2	TRBJ2-7	.	TGTGCCAGCAGCTTAGCGCAAGAGCAATACTTC	CASSLAQEQYF
TRBD2	TRBV5-1	TRBJ2-1	.	TGCGCCAGCAGCTGGTTACTAGCGGGAGGTAACAATGAGCAGTTCTTC	CASSWLLAGGNNEQFF
TRBD1	TRBV2	TRBJ1-1	.	TGTGCCAGCAGTGGCGGACAGGAATACGGAGCTTTCTTT	CASSGGQEYGAFF
TRBD1	TRBV27	TRBJ1-4	.	TGTGCCAGCAGTTTAAAGTACAGGGGGACCATCGGTAATGAAAAACTGTTTTTT	CASSLKYRGTIGNEKLFF
TRBD1	TRBV6-6	TRBJ2-5	.	TGTGCCAGCAGTTATTTCACAGGGGGATTGGAGACCCAGTACTTC	CASSYFTGGLETQYF
.	TRBV6-5	TRBJ1-3	few	TGTGCCAGCAGTTACGACTCGTTCACCATATATTTT	CASSYDSFTIYF
.	TRBV9	TRBJ2-1	.	TGTGCCAGCACGCCCCGAGGGGGTCCCCATGAGCAGTTCTTC	CASTPRGGPHEQFF
.	TRBV27	TRBJ2-1	.	TGTGCCAGCAGTTTATCGAACTTAGCACAGCAGTTCTTC	CASSLSNLAQQFF
.	TRBV28	TRBJ2-2	.	TGTGCCAGCAGTCCGCCCTGGACAGAGAACACCGGGGAGCTGTTTTTT	CASSPPWTENTGELFF
.	TRBV11-2	TRBJ1-1	.	TGTGCCAGCAGCTTCCGAGGGAACACTGAAGCTTTCTTT	CASSFRGNTEAFF